These T cell receptor beta chains were read from a single sample in a study of blood T cell repertoires in COVID-19. Clones were read by immunoSEQ multiplex PCR, and TCRdb kept only the in-frame ones, dropping some. The repertoire has about 84,000 clones, 80% to 90% of them found once; the top ten carry less than 40%. Source material: peripheral blood. These receptors were obtained from a man older than 75 with active or convalescent COVID-19. Each CDR3 is given with its conserved first and last residue. The D gene is left open where the match is weak. The size field is filled for only some rows; it gives once, few, many or a size class.

d_call: .; clone_size: .; v_call: TRBV7-2; j_call: TRBJ2-2; cdr3_length: 14; cdr3_aa: CASSLATNTGELFF; cdr3_nt: TGTGCCAGCAGCTTAGCCACAAACACCGGGGAGCTGTTTTTT
d_call: .; clone_size: .; v_call: TRBV28; j_call: TRBJ2-7; cdr3_length: 12; cdr3_aa: CASTTMRSEQYF; cdr3_nt: TGTGCCAGCACAACAATGCGGAGCGAGCAGTACTTC
d_call: TRBD1; clone_size: .; v_call: TRBV10-2; j_call: TRBJ2-2; cdr3_length: 16; cdr3_aa: CASSESSDRGTGELFF; cdr3_nt: TGCGCCAGCAGTGAGTCGAGCGACAGGGGTACCGGGGAGCTGTTTTTT
d_call: .; clone_size: .; v_call: TRBV5-1; j_call: TRBJ2-7; cdr3_length: 12; cdr3_aa: CASSLQGYEQYF; cdr3_nt: TGCGCCAGCAGTTTACAGGGCTACGAGCAGTACTTC
d_call: TRBD1; clone_size: .; v_call: TRBV2; j_call: TRBJ1-4; cdr3_length: 14; cdr3_aa: CASRGQGTNEKLFF; cdr3_nt: TGTGCCAGCAGGGGACAGGGTACCAATGAAAAACTGTTTTTT
d_call: .; clone_size: few; v_call: TRBV5-6; j_call: TRBJ2-7; cdr3_length: 16; cdr3_aa: CASTTVRLDSSYEQYF; cdr3_nt: TGTGCCAGCACCACGGTCAGGCTGGACAGCTCCTACGAGCAGTACTTC
d_call: TRBD1; clone_size: .; v_call: TRBV5-6; j_call: TRBJ1-2; cdr3_length: 16; cdr3_aa: CASSLATGGAGYGYTF; cdr3_nt: TGTGCCAGCAGCTTGGCGACAGGGGGCGCAGGCTATGGCTACACCTTC
d_call: TRBD2; clone_size: .; v_call: TRBV28; j_call: TRBJ2-7; cdr3_length: 17; cdr3_aa: CASRATLAGGYSYEQYF; cdr3_nt: TGTGCCAGCAGAGCGACACTAGCGGGAGGGTACTCCTACGAGCAGTACTTC
d_call: TRBD2; clone_size: .; v_call: TRBV29-1; j_call: TRBJ2-1; cdr3_length: 15; cdr3_aa: CSVVGSGRAKGLWFF; cdr3_nt: TGCAGCGTTGTGGGGAGCGGGAGGGCCAAGGGACTCTGGTTCTTC
d_call: .; clone_size: .; v_call: TRBV6-6; j_call: TRBJ1-4; cdr3_length: 16; cdr3_aa: CASSYSIWGAKEKLFF; cdr3_nt: TGTGCCAGCAGTTACTCGATTTGGGGAGCTAAGGAAAAACTGTTTTTT
d_call: TRBD2; clone_size: .; v_call: TRBV30; j_call: TRBJ2-7; cdr3_length: 17; cdr3_aa: CAWSRYTSGGRYYEQYF; cdr3_nt: TGTGCCTGGAGCAGGTACACTAGCGGGGGAAGATACTACGAGCAGTACTTC
d_call: .; clone_size: .; v_call: TRBV15; j_call: TRBJ2-7; cdr3_length: 16; cdr3_aa: CATGQVPSRISYEQYF; cdr3_nt: TGTGCCACGGGGCAGGTCCCTTCTCGGATATCCTACGAGCAGTACTTC
d_call: .; clone_size: few; v_call: TRBV12-5; j_call: TRBJ1-5; cdr3_length: 19; cdr3_aa: CASGLDRLDSRNSNQPQHF; cdr3_nt: TGTGCTAGTGGTTTGGACCGGTTGGACAGCCGGAATAGCAATCAGCCCCAGCATTTT
d_call: .; clone_size: .; v_call: TRBV29-1; j_call: TRBJ2-3; cdr3_length: 13; cdr3_aa: CSVGGASTDTQYF; cdr3_nt: TGCAGCGTTGGAGGCGCTAGCACAGATACGCAGTATTTT
d_call: TRBD1; clone_size: .; v_call: TRBV5-1; j_call: TRBJ1-1; cdr3_length: 14; cdr3_aa: CASSRPGQATEAFF; cdr3_nt: TGCGCCAGCAGCAGACCGGGACAGGCCACTGAAGCTTTCTTT
d_call: .; clone_size: once; v_call: TRBV19; j_call: TRBJ1-6; cdr3_length: 17; cdr3_aa: CASSTTRGTSYNSPLHF; cdr3_nt: TGTGCCAGTAGTACCACCCGGGGGACCTCCTATAATTCACCCCTCCACTTT
d_call: TRBD1; clone_size: .; v_call: TRBV29-1; j_call: TRBJ1-4; cdr3_length: 14; cdr3_aa: CSAGGEGAWEKLFF; cdr3_nt: TGCAGCGCCGGAGGCGAGGGGGCGTGGGAAAAACTGTTTTTT
d_call: TRBD1; clone_size: .; v_call: TRBV7-9; j_call: TRBJ2-7; cdr3_length: 16; cdr3_aa: CASSPRTGGSNYEQYF; cdr3_nt: TGTGCCAGCAGCCCCCGGACAGGGGGAAGTAACTACGAGCAGTACTTC
d_call: TRBD1; clone_size: .; v_call: TRBV11-3; j_call: TRBJ1-5; cdr3_length: 18; cdr3_aa: CASSLAAGGKFGHQPQHF; cdr3_nt: TGTGCCAGCAGCTTAGCCGCAGGGGGCAAGTTTGGGCATCAGCCCCAGCATTTT
d_call: .; clone_size: .; v_call: TRBV7-2; j_call: TRBJ2-7; cdr3_length: 17; cdr3_aa: CASSLFNPGPLSYEQYF; cdr3_nt: TGTGCCAGCAGCTTATTTAATCCAGGGCCTCTCTCCTACGAGCAGTACTTC